The clone carrying this T cell receptor beta chain was found many times. As yet, its antigen is unknown. V was pared by 10 bases and J by 7 bases, with 7 bases of the junction left unmatched. The CDR3 spans 13 residues. Ligated cDNA underwent four rounds of PCR with nested alpha and beta constant region primers and SP2. TCRdb fed the UMI-ligation and nested PCR reads into MiXCR, producing one record per CDR3 protein. The sample carries tens of thousands of distinct CDR3 sequences, roughly 11% recorded once. The source of the sample is a study of naive and memory T cell subsets. Study-wide results and limits: TCRs were reportedly recovered from both biopsy types, mostly tuberculin test sites.

Regarding treatment: skin biopsy from PPD injection site in Mantoux-positive individual. A UMI-containing oligonucleotide was joined by 3' ligation to the TCR cDNA template. Individuals with a positive Mantoux test gave biopsies from PPD-injected skin. The chain combines TRBV12-3 or TRBV12-4 with TRBJ1-6, with 7 bases identical to TRBD1. Sequencing was performed on skin, taken from a tuberculin skin test site. The sequence derives from an adult in good health. This CDR3 reads CATHRGGNSPLHF. The CDR3 nucleotides read TGTGCCACCCACAGGGGCGGGAATTCACCCCTCCACTTT.